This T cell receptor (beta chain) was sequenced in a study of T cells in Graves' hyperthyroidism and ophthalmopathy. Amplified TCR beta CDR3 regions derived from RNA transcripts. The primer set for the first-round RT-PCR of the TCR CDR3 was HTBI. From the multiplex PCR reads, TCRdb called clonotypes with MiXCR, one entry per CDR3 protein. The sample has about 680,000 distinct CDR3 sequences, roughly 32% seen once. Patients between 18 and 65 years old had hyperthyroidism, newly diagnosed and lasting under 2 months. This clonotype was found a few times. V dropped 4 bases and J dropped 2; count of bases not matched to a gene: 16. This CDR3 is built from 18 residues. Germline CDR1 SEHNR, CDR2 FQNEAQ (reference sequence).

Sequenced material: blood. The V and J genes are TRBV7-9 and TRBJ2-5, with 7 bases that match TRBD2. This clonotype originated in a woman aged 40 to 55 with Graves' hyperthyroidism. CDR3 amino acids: CASSSYGREQRWQETQYF. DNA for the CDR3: TGTGCCAGCAGCTCATATGGGCGGGAGCAGCGTTGGCAAGAGACCCAGTACTTC.